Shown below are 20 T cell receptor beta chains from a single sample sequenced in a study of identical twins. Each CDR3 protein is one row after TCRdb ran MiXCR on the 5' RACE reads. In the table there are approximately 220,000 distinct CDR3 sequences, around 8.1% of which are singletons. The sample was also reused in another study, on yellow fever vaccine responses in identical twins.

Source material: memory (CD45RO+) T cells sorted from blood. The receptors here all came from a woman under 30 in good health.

The CDR3 DNA sequence: TGTGCCAGCAGCCCGACAGGGAGGTATGGCTACACCTTC. Protein sequence: CASSPTGRYGYTF. The chain couples TRBV6-1 to TRBJ1-2; 7 nucleotides align to TRBD1. With V trimmed by 6 bases and J by 5 bases, 6 bases remained unmatched. In germline, CDR1 is MNHNS, CDR2 SASEGT. This CDR3 region has 13 residues.

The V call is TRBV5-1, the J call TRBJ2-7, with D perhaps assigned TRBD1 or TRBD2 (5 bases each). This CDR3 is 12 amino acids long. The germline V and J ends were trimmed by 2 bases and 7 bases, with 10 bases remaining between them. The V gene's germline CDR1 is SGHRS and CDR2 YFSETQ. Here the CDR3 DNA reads TGCGCCAGCAGCTTTGAGGGGAATGAGCAGTACTTC. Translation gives CASSFEGNEQYF.

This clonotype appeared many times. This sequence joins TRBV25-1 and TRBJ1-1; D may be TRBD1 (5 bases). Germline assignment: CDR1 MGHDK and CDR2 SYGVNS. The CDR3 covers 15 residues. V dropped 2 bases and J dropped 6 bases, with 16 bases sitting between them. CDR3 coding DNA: TGTGCCAGCAGTGAAGATAACAGGAAGGGCGCTGAAGCTTTCTTT. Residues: CASSEDNRKGAEAFF.

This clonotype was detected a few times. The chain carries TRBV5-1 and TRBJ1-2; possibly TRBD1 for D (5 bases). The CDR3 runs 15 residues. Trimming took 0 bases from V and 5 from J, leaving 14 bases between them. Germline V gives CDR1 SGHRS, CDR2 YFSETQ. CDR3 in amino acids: CASSLGRGNLYGYTF. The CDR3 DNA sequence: TGCGCCAGCAGCTTGGGGCGGGGGAATTTATATGGCTACACCTTC.

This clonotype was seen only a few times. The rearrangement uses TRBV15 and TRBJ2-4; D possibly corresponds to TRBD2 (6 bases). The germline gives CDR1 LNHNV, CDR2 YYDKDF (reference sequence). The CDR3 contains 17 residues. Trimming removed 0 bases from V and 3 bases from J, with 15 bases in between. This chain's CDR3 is CATSRDRLGGGKNIQYF. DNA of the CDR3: TGTGCCACCAGCAGAGATAGGCTCGGGGGTGGCAAAAACATTCAGTACTTC.

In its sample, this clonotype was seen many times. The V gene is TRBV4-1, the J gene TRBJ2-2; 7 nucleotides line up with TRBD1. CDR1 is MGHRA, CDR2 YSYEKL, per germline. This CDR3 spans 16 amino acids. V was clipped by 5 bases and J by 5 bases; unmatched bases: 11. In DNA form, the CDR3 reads TGCGCCAGCAGCTCCCCAGGGGGTAGGGGGACCGGGGAGCTGTTTTTT. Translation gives CASSSPGGRGTGELFF.

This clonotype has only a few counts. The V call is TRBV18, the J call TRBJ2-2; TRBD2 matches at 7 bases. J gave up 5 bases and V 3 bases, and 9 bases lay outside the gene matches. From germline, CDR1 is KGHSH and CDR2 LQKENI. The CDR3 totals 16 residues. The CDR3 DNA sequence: TGTGCCAGCTCACCCGGCGGGGGACCGCGGACCGGGGAGCTGTTTTTT. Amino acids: CASSPGGGPRTGELFF.

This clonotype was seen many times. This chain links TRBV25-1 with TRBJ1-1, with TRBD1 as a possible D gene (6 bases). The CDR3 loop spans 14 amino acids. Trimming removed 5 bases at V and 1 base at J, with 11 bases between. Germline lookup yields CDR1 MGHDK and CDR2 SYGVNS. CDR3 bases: TGTGCCAGCAGTCCCCAGACAGGGAACACTGAAGCTTTCTTT. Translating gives CASSPQTGNTEAFF.

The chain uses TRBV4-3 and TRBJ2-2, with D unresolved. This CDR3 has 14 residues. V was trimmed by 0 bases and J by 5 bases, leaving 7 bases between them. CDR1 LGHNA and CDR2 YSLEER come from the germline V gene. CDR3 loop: CASSQEMGTGELFF. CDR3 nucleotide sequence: TGCGCCAGCAGCCAAGAAATGGGAACCGGGGAGCTGTTTTTT.

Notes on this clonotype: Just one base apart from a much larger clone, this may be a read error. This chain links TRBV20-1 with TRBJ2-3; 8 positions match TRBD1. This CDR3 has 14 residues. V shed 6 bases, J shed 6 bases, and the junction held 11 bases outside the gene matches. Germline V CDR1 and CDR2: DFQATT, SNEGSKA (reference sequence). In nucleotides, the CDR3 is TGCAGTGCGCGGCGACAGGGGAAATTGGATACGCAGTATTTT. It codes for CSARRQGKLDTQYF.

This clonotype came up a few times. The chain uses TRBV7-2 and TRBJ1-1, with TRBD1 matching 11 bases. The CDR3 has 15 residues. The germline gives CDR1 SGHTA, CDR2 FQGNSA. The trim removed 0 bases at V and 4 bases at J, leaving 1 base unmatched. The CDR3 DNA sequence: TGTGCCAGCAGCTTAGCGGGACAGGGGGGCACTGAAGCTTTCTTT. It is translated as CASSLAGQGGTEAFF. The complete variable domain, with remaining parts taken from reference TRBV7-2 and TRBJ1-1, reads GAGVSQSPSNKVTEKGKDVELRCDPISGHTALYWYRQSLGQGLEFLIYFQGNSAPDKSGLPSDRFSAERTGGSVSTLTIQRTQQEDSAVYLCASSLAGQGGTEAFFGQGTRLTVV.

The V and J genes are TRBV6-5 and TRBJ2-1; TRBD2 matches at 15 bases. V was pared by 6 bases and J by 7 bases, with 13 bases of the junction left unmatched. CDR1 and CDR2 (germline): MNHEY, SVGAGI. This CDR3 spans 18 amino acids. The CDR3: CASSSRVGGLAGGNEQFF. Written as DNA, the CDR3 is TGTGCCAGCAGCTCCCGAGTAGGAGGACTAGCGGGAGGGAATGAGCAGTTCTTC.

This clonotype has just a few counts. The CDR3 nucleotides read TGTGCCAGTAAACCAACGGGGAATGAGCAGTTCTTC. Its translation is CASKPTGNEQFF. The rearrangement joins TRBV7-2 to TRBJ2-1; the D gene is possibly TRBD2 (5 bases). Per germline, CDR1 SGHTA and CDR2 FQGNSA. With 9 bases removed from V and 7 bases from J, the gap between germline ends came to 13 bases. The CDR3 covers 12 residues.

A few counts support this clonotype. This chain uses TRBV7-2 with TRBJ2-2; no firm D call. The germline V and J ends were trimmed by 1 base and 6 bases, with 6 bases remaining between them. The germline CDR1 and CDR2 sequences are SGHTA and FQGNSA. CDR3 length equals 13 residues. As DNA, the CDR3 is TGTGCCAGCAGCTTAGTTATAGCCGGGGAGCTGTTTTTT. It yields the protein CASSLVIAGELFF.

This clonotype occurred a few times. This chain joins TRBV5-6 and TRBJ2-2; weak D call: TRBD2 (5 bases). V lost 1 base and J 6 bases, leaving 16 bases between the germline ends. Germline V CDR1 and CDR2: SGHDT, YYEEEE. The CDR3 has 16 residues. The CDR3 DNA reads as TGTGCCAGCAGCTTGCTCGGTTTTAGCGCTGCCGGGGAGCTGTTTTTT. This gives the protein CASSLLGFSAAGELFF.

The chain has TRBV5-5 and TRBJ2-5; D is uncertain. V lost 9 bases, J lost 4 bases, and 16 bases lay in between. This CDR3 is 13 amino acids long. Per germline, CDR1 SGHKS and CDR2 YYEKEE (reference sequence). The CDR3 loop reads CAMSPGPGETQYF. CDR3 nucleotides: TGTGCCATGAGCCCTGGACCAGGAGAGACCCAGTACTTC.

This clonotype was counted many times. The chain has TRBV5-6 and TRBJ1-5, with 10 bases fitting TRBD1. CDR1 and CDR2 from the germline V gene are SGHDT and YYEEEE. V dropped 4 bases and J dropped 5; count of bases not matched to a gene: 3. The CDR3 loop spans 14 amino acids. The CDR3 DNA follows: TGTGCCAGCAGCGTGGGACAGGGGTATCAGCCCCAGCATTTT. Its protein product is CASSVGQGYQPQHF. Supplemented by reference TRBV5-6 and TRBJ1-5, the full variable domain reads DAGVTQSPTHLIKTRGQQVTLRCSPKSGHDTVSWYQQALGQGPQFIFQYYEEEERQRGNFPDRFSGHQFPNYSSELNVNALLLGDSALYLCASSVGQGYQPQHFGDGTRLSIL.

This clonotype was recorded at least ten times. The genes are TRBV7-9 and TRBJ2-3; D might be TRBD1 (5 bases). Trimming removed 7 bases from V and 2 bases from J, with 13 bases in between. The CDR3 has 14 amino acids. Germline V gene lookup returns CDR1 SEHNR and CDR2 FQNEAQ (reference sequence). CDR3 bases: TGTGCCAGCAACAAAGACAGACCCACAGATACGCAGTATTTT. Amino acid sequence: CASNKDRPTDTQYF.

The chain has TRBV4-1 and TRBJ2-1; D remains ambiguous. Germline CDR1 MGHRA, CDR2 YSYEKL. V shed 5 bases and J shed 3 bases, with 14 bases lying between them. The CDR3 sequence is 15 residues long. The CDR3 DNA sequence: TGCGCCAGCAGCGACCTAAGAACGCGCTACAATGAGCAGTTCTTC. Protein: CASSDLRTRYNEQFF.

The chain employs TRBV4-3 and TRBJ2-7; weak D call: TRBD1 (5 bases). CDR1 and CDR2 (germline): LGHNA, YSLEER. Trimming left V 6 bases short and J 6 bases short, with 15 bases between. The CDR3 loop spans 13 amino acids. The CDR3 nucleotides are TGCGCCAGCAGACCAGGGATCAAGCGCGAGCAGTACTTC. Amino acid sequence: CASRPGIKREQYF.